What follows describes a single T cell receptor (beta chain). The antigen is not known. V was pared by 0 bases and J by 3 bases, with 12 bases between. This CDR3 is built from 16 residues. The germline V gene encodes CDR1 SGDLS and CDR2 YYNGEE. This record belongs to a study of siplizumab effects on memory and regulatory T cells. Assaying covered approximately 10^5 TCR templates per sample. Generated by immunoSEQ multiplex PCR, the TCRdb table keeps only in-frame clones and is missing some. The sample holds under 95,000 clones; approximately 93% are singletons and the top ten take 0.3%. Regarding the study as a whole: Mappable alloreactive CD4+ clones averaged about 70% Treg-derived with siplizumab versus about 28% in controls. Solely a minor proportion of alloreactive clones could be assigned to unstimulated subsets. The apparent diversity of naive T cells exceeded that of memory cells, and naive T cells seemed to make a major contribution to the alloresponse.

The sequence was obtained from a human donor in good health. The V call is TRBV9, the J call TRBJ2-2; maybe TRBD2 (5 bases). Sequencing used non-Treg CD4+ T cells sorted from blood. The CDR3 DNA sequence: TGTGCCAGCAGCGTAGTTTCAGGAGGAGACACCGGGGAGCTGTTTTTT. Translation: CASSVVSGGDTGELFF.